These T cell receptor beta chains were read from a single sample in a study of blood T cell repertoires in COVID-19. Generated by immunoSEQ multiplex PCR, the TCRdb table keeps only in-frame clones and is missing some. Of about 330,000 clones listed, about nine tenths are singletons. Material: peripheral blood. These TCRs come from a man aged 30 to 39 with COVID-19, enrolled during active disease. Both conserved end residues are part of each CDR3. Each record gives: J gene, D gene, V gene, clone size, CDR3 protein, CDR3 DNA. The D gene is left open where the match is weak. Some rows have no size entry. The others give once, few or many, or a class for an expanded clone.

>TRBJ1-2|.|TRBV24-1|.
CATSDLDRSYGYTF
TGTGCCACCAGTGATTTAGACAGATCCTATGGCTACACCTTC
>TRBJ1-4|.|TRBV4-3|.
CASSPRGDDEKLFF
TGCGCCAGCAGCCCGCGGGGGGACGATGAAAAACTGTTTTTT
>TRBJ2-1|TRBD1|TRBV27|.
CASRSGTGQFNEQFF
TGTGCCAGCAGGTCCGGGACAGGACAATTCAATGAGCAGTTCTTC
>TRBJ2-1|TRBD2|TRBV7-9|once
CASSLSGTYNEQFF
TGTGCCAGCAGCCTCAGCGGGACGTACAATGAGCAGTTCTTC
>TRBJ1-2|.|TRBV9|.
CASSGRGFGYTF
TGTGCCAGCAGCGGGCGGGGATTTGGCTACACCTTC
>TRBJ2-7|TRBD1|TRBV19|few
CASSIGTGEWDEQYF
TGTGCCAGTAGTATAGGAACAGGGGAGTGGGACGAGCAGTACTTC
>TRBJ1-5|.|TRBV6-2/TRBV6-3|.
CASSPPGPQHF
TGTGCCAGCAGTCCCCCCGGGCCCCAGCATTTT
>TRBJ2-7|TRBD2|TRBV11-2|.
CASSLDRRESAYEQYF
TGTGCCAGCAGCTTAGATCGGCGGGAGAGTGCCTACGAGCAGTACTTC
>TRBJ2-1|.|TRBV6-5|.
CASSRGPFYNEQFF
TGTGCCAGCAGTAGGGGCCCTTTTTACAATGAGCAGTTCTTC
>TRBJ2-7|TRBD1|TRBV11-2|.
CASSPPDRVQYF
TGTGCCAGCAGCCCACCGGACAGGGTACAGTACTTC
>TRBJ2-7|TRBD2|TRBV5-6|.
CASSEYRDYSYEQYF
TGTGCCAGCAGCGAATACCGGGACTATTCCTACGAGCAGTACTTC